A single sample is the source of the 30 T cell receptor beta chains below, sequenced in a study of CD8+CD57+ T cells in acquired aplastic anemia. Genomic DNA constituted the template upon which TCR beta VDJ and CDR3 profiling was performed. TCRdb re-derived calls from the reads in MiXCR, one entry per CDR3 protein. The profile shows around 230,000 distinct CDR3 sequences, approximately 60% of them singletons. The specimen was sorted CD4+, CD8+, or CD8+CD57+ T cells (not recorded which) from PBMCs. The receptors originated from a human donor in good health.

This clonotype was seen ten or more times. CDR3 nucleotides: TGTGCCAGCAGCTTAGGGGCAGGGTCCTACGAGCAGTACTTC. Its protein is CASSLGAGSYEQYF. The gene calls are TRBV7-2 and TRBJ2-7; tentative D call: TRBD1 (5 bases). Germline CDR1 and CDR2: SGHTA and FQGNSA. The CDR3 is made up of 14 amino acids. Trimming pared 1 base from V and 1 base from J, leaving 8 bases between.

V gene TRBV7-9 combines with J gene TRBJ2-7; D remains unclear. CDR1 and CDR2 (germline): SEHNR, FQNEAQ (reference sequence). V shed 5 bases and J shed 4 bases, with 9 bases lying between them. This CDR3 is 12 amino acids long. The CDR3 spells CASSAGVYEQYF. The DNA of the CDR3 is TGTGCCAGCAGCGCAGGTGTGTACGAGCAGTACTTC. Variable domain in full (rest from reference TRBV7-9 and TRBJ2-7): DTGVSQNPRHKITKRGQNVTFRCDPISEHNRLYWYRQTLGQGPEFLTYFQNEAQLEKSRLLSDRFSAERPKGSFSTLEIQRTEQGDSAMYLCASSAGVYEQYFGPGTRLTVT.

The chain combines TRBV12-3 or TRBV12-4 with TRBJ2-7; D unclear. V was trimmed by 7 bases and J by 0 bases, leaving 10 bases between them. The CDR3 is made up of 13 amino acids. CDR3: CASNIGPSYEQYF. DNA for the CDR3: TGTGCCAGCAACATTGGGCCCTCCTACGAGCAGTACTTC.

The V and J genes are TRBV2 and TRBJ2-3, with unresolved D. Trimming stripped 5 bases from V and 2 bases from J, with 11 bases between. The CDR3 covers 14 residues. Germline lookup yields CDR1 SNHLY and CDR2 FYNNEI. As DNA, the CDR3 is TGTGCCAGCAGTCTTAGTGGGATCACAGATACGCAGTATTTT. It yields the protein CASSLSGITDTQYF.

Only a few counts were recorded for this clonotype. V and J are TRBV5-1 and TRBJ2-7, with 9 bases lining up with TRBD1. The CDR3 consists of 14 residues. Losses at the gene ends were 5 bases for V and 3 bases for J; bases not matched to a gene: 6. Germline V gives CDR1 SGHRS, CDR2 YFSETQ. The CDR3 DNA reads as TGCGCCAGCAGTCCCGGGACAGGGTACTACGAGCAGTACTTC. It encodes CASSPGTGYYEQYF.

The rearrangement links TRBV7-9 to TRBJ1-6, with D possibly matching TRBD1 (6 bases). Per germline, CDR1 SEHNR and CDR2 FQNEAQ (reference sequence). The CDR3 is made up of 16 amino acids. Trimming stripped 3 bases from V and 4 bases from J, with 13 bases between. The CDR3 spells CASSLPGTPYNSPLHF. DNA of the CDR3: TGTGCCAGCAGCTTGCCCGGGACACCATATAATTCACCCCTCCACTTT.

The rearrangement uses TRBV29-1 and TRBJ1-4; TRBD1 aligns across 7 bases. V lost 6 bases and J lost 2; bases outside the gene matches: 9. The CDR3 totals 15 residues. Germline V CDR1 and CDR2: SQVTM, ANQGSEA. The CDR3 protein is CSVGAGGTTNEKLFF. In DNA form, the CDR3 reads TGCAGCGTAGGGGCAGGGGGAACTACTAATGAAAAACTGTTTTTT.

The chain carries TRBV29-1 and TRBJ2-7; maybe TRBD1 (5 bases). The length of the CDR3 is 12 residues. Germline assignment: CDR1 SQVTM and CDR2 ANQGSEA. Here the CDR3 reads CSLRDSPYEQYF. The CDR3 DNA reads TGCAGTTTACGCGACAGTCCCTACGAGCAGTACTTC.

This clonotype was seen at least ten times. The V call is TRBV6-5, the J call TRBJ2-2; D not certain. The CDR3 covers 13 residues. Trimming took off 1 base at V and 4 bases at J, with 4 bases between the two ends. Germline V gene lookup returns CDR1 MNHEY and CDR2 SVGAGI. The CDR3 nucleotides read TGTGCCAGCAGTTACTTAAGCACCGGGGAGCTGTTTTTT. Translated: CASSYLSTGELFF.

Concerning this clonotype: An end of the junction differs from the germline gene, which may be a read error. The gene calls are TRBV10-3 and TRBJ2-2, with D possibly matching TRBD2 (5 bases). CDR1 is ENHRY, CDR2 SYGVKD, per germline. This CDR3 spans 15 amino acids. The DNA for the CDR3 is TGTGCCATCGGGAAGGGCTGTGCGAACACCGGGGTGCTGTTTTTT. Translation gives CAIGKGCANTGVLFF.

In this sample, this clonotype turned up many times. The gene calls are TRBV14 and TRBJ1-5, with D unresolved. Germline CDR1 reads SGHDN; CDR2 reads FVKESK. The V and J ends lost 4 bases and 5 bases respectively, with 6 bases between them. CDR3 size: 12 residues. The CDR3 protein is CASSRLDQPQHF. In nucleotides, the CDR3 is TGTGCCAGCAGCCGTTTAGATCAGCCCCAGCATTTT.

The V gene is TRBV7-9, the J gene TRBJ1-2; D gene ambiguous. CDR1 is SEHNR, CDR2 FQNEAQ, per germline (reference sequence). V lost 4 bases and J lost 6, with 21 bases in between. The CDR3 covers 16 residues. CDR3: CASSSSQFRSRDGYTF. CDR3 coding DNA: TGTGCCAGCAGCTCCTCCCAGTTTAGATCTCGCGATGGCTACACCTTC.

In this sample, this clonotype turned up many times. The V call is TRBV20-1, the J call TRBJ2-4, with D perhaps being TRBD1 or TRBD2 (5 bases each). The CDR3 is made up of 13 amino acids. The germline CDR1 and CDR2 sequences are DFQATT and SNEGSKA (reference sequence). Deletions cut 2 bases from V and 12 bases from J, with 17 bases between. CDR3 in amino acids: CSARKGTGWAQYF. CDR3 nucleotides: TGCAGTGCTAGAAAAGGGACCGGGTGGGCTCAGTACTTC.

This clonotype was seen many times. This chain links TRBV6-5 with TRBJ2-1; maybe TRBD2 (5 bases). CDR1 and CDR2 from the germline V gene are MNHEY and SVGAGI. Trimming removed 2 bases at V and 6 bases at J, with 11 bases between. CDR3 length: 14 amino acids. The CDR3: CASSYSGAVNEQFF. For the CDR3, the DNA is TGTGCCAGCAGTTACAGCGGAGCGGTCAATGAGCAGTTCTTC.

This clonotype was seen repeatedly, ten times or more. In nucleotides, the CDR3 is TGTGCCAGCCTCGGAGGGCCCACAGATACGCAGTATTTT. Protein sequence: CASLGGPTDTQYF. V usage is TRBV7-9 and J usage is TRBJ2-3, with a weak D call TRBD2 (6 bases). Deletions cut 8 bases from V and 2 bases from J, with 11 bases between. CDR1 SEHNR and CDR2 FQNEAQ come from the germline V gene (reference sequence). There are 13 residues in the CDR3.

Here the CDR3 DNA reads TGCAGCGTGAGTCCCACAGGAGATCCCTATGGCTACACCTTC. Translation gives CSVSPTGDPYGYTF. This chain uses TRBV29-1 with TRBJ1-2, with D tentatively TRBD1 (5 bases). Germline V CDR1 and CDR2: SQVTM, ANQGSEA. V dropped 6 bases and J dropped 4 bases, with 18 bases sitting between them. This CDR3 is built from 14 residues.

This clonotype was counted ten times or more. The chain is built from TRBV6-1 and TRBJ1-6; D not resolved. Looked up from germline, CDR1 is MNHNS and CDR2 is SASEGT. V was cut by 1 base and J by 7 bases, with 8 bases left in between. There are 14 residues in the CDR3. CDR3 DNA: TGTGCCAGCAGTGAAGGGAGCGGGAATTCACCCCTCCACTTT. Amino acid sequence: CASSEGSGNSPLHF.

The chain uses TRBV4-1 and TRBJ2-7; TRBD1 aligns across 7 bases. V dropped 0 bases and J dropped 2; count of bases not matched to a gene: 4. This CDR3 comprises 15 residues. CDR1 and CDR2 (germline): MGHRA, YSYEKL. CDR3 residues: CASSQEQTGTYEQYF. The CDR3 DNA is TGCGCCAGCAGCCAAGAACAGACAGGGACCTACGAGCAGTACTTC.

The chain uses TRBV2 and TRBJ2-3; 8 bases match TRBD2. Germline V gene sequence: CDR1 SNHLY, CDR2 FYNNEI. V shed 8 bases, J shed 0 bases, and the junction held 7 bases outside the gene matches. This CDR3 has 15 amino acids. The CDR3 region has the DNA TGTGCCAGCCAATTCGGGAGGGGTAGCACAGATACGCAGTATTTT. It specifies CASQFGRGSTDTQYF.

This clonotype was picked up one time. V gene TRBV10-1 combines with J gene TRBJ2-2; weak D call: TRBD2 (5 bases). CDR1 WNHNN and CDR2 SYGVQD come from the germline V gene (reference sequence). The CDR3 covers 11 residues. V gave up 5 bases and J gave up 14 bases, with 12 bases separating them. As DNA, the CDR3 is TGCGCCAGCAGTAACACCGGGAAACTGTTTTTT. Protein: CASSNTGKLFF.

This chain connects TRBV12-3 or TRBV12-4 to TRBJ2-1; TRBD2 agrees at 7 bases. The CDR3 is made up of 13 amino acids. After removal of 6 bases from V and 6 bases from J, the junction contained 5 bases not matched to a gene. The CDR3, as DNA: TGTGCCAGCAGCTCCACTAGCGTCAATGAGCAGTTCTTC. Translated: CASSSTSVNEQFF.

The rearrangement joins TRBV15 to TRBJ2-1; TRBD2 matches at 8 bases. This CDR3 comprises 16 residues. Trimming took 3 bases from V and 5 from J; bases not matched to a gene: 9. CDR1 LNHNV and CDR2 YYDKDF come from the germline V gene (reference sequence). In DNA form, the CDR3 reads TGTGCCACCAGCAGGATAGCGGGACTGGGCGACAATGAGCAGTTCTTC. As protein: CATSRIAGLGDNEQFF.

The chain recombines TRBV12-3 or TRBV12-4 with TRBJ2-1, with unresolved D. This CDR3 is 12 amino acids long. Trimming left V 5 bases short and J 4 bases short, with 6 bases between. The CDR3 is CASSTLYNEQFF. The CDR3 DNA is TGTGCCAGCAGTACCCTTTACAATGAGCAGTTCTTC.

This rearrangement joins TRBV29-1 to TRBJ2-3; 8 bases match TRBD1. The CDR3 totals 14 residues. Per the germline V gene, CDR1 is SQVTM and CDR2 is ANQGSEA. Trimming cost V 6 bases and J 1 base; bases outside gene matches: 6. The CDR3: CSVLGTGRTDTQYF. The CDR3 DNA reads TGCAGCGTCCTTGGGACAGGCCGCACAGATACGCAGTATTTT.

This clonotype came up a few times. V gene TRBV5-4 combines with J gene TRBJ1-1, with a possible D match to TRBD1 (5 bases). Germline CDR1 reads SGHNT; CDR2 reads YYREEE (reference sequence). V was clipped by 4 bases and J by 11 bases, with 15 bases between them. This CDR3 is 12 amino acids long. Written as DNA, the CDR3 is TGTGCCAGCAGCCTCGGGGGTGTTATGGCTTTCTTT. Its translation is CASSLGGVMAFF.

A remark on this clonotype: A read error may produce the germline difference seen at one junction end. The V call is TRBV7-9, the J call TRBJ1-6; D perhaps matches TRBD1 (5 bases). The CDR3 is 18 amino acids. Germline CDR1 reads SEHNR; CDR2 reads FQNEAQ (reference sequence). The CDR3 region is CASSQVPGTSSYNSPLHF. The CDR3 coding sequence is TGTGCCAGCAGTCAAGTACCCGGGACTAGCTCCTACAATTCACCCCTCCACTTT. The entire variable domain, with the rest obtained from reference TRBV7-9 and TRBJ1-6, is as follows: DTGVSQNPRHKITKRGQNVTFRCDPISEHNRLYWYRQTLGQGPEFLTYFQNEAQLEKSRLLSDRFSAERPKGSFSTLEIQRTEQGDSAMYLCASSQVPGTSSYNSPLHFGNGTRLTVT.

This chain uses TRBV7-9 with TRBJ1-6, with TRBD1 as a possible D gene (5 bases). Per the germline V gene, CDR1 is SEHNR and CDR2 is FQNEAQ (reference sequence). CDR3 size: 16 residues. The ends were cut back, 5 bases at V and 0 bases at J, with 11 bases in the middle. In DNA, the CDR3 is TGTGCCAGCAGCCCGGGACTGAGCTCCTATAATTCACCCCTCCACTTT. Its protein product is CASSPGLSSYNSPLHF. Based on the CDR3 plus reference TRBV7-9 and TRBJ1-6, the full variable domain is DTGVSQNPRHKITKRGQNVTFRCDPISEHNRLYWYRQTLGQGPEFLTYFQNEAQLEKSRLLSDRFSAERPKGSFSTLEIQRTEQGDSAMYLCASSPGLSSYNSPLHFGNGTRLTVT.

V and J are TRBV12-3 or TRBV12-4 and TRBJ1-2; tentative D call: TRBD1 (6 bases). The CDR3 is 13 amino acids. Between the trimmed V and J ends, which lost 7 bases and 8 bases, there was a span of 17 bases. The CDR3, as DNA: TGTGCCAGCAATTCGCCAGGGGACCCAGGCTACACCTTC. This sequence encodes CASNSPGDPGYTF.

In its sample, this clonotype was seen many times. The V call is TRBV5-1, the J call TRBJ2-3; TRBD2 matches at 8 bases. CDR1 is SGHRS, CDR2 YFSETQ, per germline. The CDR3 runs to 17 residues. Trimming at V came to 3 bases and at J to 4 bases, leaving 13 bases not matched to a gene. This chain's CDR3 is CASSSFGRGVPPDTQYF. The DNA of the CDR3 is TGCGCCAGCAGCTCGTTTGGGCGGGGGGTTCCCCCAGATACGCAGTATTTT.

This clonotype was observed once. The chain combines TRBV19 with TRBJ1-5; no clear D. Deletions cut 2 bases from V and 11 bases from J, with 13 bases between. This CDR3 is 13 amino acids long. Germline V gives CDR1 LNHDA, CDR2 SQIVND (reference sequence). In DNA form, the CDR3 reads TGTGCCAGTAGTATAACCCCGGGAAGGGCCCAGCATTTT. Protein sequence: CASSITPGRAQHF.